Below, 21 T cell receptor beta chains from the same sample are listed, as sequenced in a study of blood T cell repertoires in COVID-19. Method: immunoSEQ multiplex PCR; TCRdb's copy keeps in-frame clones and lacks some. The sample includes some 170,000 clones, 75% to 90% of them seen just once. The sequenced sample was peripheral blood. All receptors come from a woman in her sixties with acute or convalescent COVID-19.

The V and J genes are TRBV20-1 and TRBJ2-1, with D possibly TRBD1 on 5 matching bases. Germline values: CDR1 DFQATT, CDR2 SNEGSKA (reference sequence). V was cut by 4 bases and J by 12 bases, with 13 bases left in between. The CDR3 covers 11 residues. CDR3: CSATTDGGQFF. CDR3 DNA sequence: TGCAGTGCTACGACAGATGGTGGGCAGTTCTTC.

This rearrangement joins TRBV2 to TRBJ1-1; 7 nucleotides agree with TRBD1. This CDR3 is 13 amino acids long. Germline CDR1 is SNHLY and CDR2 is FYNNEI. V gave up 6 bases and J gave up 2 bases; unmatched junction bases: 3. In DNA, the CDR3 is TGTGCCAGCAGGCGGGACAGCAACACTGAAGCTTTCTTT. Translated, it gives CASRRDSNTEAFF.

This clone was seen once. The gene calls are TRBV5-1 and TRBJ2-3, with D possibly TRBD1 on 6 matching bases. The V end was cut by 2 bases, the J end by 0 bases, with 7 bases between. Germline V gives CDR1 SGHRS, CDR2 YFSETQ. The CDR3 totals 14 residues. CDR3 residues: CASSFGQSTDTQYF. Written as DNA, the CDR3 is TGCGCCAGCAGCTTTGGACAGAGCACAGATACGCAGTATTTT.

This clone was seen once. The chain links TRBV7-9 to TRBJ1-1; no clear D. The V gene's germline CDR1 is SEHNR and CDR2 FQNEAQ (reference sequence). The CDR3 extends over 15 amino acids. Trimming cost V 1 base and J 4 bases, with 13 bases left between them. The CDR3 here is CASSLGAILSTEAFF. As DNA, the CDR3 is TGTGCCAGCAGCTTAGGGGCTATACTGAGCACTGAAGCTTTCTTT. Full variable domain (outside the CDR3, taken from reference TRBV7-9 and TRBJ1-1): DTGVSQNPRHKITKRGQNVTFRCDPISEHNRLYWYRQTLGQGPEFLTYFQNEAQLEKSRLLSDRFSAERPKGSFSTLEIQRTEQGDSAMYLCASSLGAILSTEAFFGQGTRLTVV.

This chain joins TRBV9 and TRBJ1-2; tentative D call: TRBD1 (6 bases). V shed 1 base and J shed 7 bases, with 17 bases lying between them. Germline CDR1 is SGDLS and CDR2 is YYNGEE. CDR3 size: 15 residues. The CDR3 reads CASSVSAETGGGYTF. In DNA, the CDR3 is TGTGCCAGCAGCGTAAGTGCGGAGACAGGAGGTGGCTACACCTTC.

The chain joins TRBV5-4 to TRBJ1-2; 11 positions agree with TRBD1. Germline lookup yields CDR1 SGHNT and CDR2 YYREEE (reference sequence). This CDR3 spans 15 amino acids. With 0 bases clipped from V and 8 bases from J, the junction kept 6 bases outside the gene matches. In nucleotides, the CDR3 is TGTGCCAGCAGCTTGGTAGGACAGGGGGCGGGCGGCTACACCTTC. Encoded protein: CASSLVGQGAGGYTF.

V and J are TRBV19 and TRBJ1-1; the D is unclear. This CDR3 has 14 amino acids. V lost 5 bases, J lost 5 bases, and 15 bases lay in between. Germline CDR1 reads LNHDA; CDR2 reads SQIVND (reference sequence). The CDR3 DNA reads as TGTGCCAGTAGTGTGACGGAAACGGGGACTGAAGCTTTCTTT. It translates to CASSVTETGTEAFF.

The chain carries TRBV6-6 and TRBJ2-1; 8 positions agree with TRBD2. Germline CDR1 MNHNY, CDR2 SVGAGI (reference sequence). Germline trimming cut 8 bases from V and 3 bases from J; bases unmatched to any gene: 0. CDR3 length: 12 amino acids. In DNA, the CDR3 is TGTGCCAGCGGGACTAGCTACAATGAGCAGTTCTTC. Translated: CASGTSYNEQFF.

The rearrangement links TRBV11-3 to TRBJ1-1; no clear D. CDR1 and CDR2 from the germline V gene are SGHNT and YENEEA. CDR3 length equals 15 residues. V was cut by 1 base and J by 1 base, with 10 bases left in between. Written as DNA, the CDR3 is TGTGCCAGCAGCTTAGCTGAGTCCGGGAACACTGAAGCTTTCTTT. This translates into CASSLAESGNTEAFF.

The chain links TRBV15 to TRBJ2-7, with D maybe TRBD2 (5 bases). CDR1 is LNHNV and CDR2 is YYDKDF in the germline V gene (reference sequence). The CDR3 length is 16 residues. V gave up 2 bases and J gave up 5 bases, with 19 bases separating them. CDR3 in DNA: TGTGCCACCAGCAGACCTATGGGATATTTGAGGGACGAGCAGTACTTC. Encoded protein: CATSRPMGYLRDEQYF. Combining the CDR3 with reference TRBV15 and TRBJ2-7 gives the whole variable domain DAMVIQNPRYQVTQFGKPVTLSCSQTLNHNVMYWYQQKSSQAPKLLFHYYDKDFNNEADTPDNFQSRRPNTSFCFLDIRSPGLGDTAMYLCATSRPMGYLRDEQYFGPGTRLTVT.

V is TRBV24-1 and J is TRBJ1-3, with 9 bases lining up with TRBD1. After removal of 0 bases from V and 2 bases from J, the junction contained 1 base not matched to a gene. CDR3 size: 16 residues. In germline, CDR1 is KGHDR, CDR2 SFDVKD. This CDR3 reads CATSDLRDRAGNTIYF. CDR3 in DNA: TGTGCCACCAGTGATTTGAGGGACAGGGCTGGAAACACCATATATTTT.

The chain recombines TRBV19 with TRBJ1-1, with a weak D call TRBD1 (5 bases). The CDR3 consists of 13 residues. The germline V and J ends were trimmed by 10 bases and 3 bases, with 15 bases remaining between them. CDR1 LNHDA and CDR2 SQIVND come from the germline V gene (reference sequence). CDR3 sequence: CATAGRGYTEAFF. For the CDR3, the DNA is TGTGCCACCGCGGGGCGCGGTTACACTGAAGCTTTCTTT. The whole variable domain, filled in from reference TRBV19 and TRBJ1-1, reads DGGITQSPKYLFRKEGQNVTLSCEQNLNHDAMYWYRQDPGQGLRLIYYSQIVNDFQKGDIAEGYSVSREKKESFPLTVTSAQKNPTAFYLCATAGRGYTEAFFGQGTRLTVV.

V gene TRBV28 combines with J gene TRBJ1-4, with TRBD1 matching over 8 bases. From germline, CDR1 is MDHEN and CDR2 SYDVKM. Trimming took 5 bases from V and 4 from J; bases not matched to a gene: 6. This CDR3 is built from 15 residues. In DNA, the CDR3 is TGTGCCAGCAGTCCCCAGGGGGCGGGTAATGAAAAACTGTTTTTT. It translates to CASSPQGAGNEKLFF. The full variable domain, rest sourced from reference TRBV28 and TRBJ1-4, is DVKVTQSSRYLVKRTGEKVFLECVQDMDHENMFWYRQDPGLGLRLIYFSYDVKMKEKGDIPEGYSVSREKKERFSLILESASTNQTSMYLCASSPQGAGNEKLFFGSGTQLSVL.

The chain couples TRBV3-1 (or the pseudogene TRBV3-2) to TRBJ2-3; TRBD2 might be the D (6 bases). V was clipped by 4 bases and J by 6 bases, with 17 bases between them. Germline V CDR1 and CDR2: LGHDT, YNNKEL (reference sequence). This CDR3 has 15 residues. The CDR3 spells CASSPGTGGQDTQYF. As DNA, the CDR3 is TGTGCCAGCAGCCCCGGGACTGGAGGCCAGGATACGCAGTATTTT.

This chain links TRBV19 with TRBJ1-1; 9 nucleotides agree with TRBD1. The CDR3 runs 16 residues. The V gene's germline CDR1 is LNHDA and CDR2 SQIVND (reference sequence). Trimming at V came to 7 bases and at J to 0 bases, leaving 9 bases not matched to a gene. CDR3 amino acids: CASTHDRGFMNTEAFF. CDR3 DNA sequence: TGTGCCAGTACCCACGACAGGGGGTTCATGAACACTGAAGCTTTCTTT.

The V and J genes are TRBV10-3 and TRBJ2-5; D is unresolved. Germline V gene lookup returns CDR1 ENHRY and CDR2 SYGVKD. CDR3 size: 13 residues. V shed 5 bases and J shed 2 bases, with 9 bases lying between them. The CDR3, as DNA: TGTGCCATCAGTCCAGGTACACAAGAGACCCAGTACTTC. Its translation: CAISPGTQETQYF.

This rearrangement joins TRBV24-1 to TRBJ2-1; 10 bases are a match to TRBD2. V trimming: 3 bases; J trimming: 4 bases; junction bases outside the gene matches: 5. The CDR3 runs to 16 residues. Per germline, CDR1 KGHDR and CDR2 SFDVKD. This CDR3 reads CATSDLAGARYNEQFF. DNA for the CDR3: TGTGCCACCAGTGATCTAGCGGGAGCTCGTTACAATGAGCAGTTCTTC.

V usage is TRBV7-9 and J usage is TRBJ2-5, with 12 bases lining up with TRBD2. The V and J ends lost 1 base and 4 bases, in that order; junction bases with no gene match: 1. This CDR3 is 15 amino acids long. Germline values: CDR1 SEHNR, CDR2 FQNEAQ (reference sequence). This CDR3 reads CASSLGLAGAETQYF. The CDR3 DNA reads TGTGCCAGCAGCTTAGGACTAGCGGGAGCAGAGACCCAGTACTTC.

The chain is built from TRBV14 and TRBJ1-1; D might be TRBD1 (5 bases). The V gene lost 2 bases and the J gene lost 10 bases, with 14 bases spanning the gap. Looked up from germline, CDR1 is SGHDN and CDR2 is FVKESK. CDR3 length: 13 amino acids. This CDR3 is CASSQTMGGPAFF. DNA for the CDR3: TGTGCCAGCAGCCAAACGATGGGGGGACCAGCTTTCTTT.

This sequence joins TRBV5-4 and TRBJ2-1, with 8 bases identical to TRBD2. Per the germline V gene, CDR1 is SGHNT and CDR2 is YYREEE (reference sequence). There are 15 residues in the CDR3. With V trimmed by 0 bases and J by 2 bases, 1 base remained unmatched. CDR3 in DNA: TGTGCCAGCAGCTTGGTAGCGGGAACCTACAATGAGCAGTTCTTC. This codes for CASSLVAGTYNEQFF.

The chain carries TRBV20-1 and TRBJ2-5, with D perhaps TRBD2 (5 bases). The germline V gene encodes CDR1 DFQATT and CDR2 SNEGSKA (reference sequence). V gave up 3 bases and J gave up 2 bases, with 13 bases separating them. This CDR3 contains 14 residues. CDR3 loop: CSASRGSGQETQYF. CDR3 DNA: TGCAGTGCTAGTCGTGGGAGTGGGCAAGAGACCCAGTACTTC.